The T cell receptor (beta chain) under discussion was sequenced for a study of blood T cell repertoires in COVID-19. Study-level information: Sites across the United States, Italy and Spain contributed samples from acute and convalescent COVID-19. PBMCs, B-cell-depleted T cells, or T cells were the source of the cDNA or gDNA that made up the material.

This CDR3 contains 20 residues. J lost 0 bases, V lost 5 bases, and 13 bases had no gene match. Germline V CDR1 and CDR2: MGHRA, YSYEKL. In the original processing: Quantification of nucleated cells was approximated via reference gene primer amplification. The assay was immunoSEQ multiplex PCR, and TCRdb's table has in-frame clones only and misses some. The D gene and trimming were derived from the DNA, and the V and J assignments and clone size from that table. The sample lists about 190,000 clones, 90% occurring once. This clone was picked up one time. The TCR originated in a man aged 50-59 years with acute or convalescent COVID-19. Specimen: peripheral blood. The chain links TRBV4-1 to TRBJ2-1; 13 nucleotides match TRBD2. The CDR3 DNA reads as TGCGCCAGCAGCGAGCCCACTAGCGGGGGGGACGGTAGCTCCTACAATGAGCAGTTCTTC. Its protein product is CASSEPTSGGDGSSYNEQFF.